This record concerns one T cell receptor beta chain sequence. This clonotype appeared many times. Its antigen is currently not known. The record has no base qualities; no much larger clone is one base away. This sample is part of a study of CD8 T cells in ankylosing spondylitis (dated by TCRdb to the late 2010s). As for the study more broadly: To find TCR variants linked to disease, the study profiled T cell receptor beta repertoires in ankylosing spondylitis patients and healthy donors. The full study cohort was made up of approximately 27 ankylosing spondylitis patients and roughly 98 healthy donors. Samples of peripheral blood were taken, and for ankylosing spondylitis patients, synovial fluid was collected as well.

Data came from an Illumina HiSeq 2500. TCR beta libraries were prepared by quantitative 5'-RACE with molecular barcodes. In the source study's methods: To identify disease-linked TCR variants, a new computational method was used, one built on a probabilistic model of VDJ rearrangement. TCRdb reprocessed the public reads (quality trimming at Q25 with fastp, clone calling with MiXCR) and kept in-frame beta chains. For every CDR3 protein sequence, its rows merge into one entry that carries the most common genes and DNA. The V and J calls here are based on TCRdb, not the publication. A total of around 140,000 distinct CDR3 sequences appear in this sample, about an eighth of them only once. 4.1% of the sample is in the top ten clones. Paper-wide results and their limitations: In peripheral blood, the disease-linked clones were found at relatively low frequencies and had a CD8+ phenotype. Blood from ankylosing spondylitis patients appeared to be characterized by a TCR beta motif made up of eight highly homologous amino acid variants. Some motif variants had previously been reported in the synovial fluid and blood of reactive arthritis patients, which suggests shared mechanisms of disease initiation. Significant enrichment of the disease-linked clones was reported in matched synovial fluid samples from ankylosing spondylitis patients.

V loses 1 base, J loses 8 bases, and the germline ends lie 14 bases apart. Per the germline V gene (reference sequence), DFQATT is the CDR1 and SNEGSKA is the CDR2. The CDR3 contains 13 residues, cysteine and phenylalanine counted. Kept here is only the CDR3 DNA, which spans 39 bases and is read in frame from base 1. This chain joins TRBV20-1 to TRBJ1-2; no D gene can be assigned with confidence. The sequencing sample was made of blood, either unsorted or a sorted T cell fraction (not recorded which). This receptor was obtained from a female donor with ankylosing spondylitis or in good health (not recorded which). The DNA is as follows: TGCAGTGCTAGAGTTCCCGGGGTTTGGGGCTACACCTTC. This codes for CSARVPGVWGYTF.